This T cell receptor beta chain stems from a study of shared clonotypes between healthy human individuals. Around 30,000 T cell genomes (around 320 ng DNA) went into each PBMC replicate. Only in-frame clones appear in the TCRdb table, and some are missing; sequencing was by immunoSEQ multiplex PCR. The table lists fewer than 550,000 clones, roughly 85% of them singletons. The CDR3 is made up of 10 amino acids. The sequence derives from a woman aged 40 to 49 in good health. Some clones in this sample may be carry-over from other donors' samples. The chain employs TRBV12-2 and TRBJ2-1. TRBV12-2 is tagged as a pseudogene. The sample was PBMCs. CDR3 amino acids: CASESYEQFF. The DNA of the CDR3 is TGTGCAAGCGAATCGTATGAGCAGTTCTTC.